Each of the 14 T cell receptor beta chains below was sequenced from the same sample in a study of metastatic and nonmetastatic thyroid tumors. TCRdb re-called the PCR reads with MiXCR. The table records more than 8,500 clones, approximately 9.9% of them present only once. Thyroid surgery was preceded by no treatment in any patient. The sequenced material came from tumor tissue. The source is a female donor with papillary thyroid cancer or a benign thyroid nodule (not recorded which). Some clones in this sample may be carry-over from other donors' samples.

Comments on this clone: A much bigger clone sits one base away, suggesting this may be a read error. Other DNA sequences in the sample encode the same CDR3. The chain links TRBV3-1 to TRBJ1-3; 8 bases are a match to TRBD1. This CDR3 comprises 16 residues. Germline CDR1 LGHDT, CDR2 YNNKEL (reference sequence). With 1 base clipped from V and 4 bases from J, the junction kept 6 bases outside the gene matches. The chain's CDR3 is CASSQGQGRSGNTIYF. In DNA form, the CDR3 reads TGTGCCAGCAGCCAAGGACAGGGGCGATCCGGAAACACCATATATTTT.

This clone was recorded at least ten times. The CDR3 DNA is TGTGCCAGCAATTCTGTCCAGGGTACCTACGAGCAGTACGTC. This translates into CASNSVQGTYEQYV. The V gene is TRBV11-2, the J gene TRBJ2-7; tentative D call: TRBD1 (5 bases). Germline V CDR1 and CDR2: SGHAT, FQNNGV. Trimming removed 7 bases from V and 2 bases from J, with 15 bases in between. The length of the CDR3 is 14 residues.

By share of the sample, this clone is medium-sized. This chain uses TRBV25-1 with TRBJ2-7; D might be TRBD1 (6 bases). The CDR3 totals 15 residues. The V end lost 3 bases, the J end lost 2 bases, and 14 bases lay between the germline ends. Germline CDR1 and CDR2: MGHDK and SYGVNS. The CDR3 bases are TGTGCCAGCAGTGACCCAACAGGGAACCCCTACGAGCAGTACTTC. It specifies CASSDPTGNPYEQYF.

This clone was seen only a few times. The chain links TRBV2 to TRBJ1-1; 8 bases are shared with TRBD1. The CDR3 totals 15 residues. Unmatched junction bases numbered 4, after V lost 4 bases and J lost 0 bases. CDR1 and CDR2 from the germline V gene are SNHLY and FYNNEI. The CDR3 loop is CASSAQDRVNTEAFF. As DNA, the CDR3 is TGTGCCAGCAGTGCGCAGGACAGGGTGAACACTGAAGCTTTCTTT.

This clone was detected many times. The rearrangement uses TRBV6-5 and TRBJ2-6, with D uncertain. V was cut by 0 bases and J by 0 bases, with 9 bases left in between. This CDR3 has 17 amino acids. Germline loops: CDR1 MNHEY, CDR2 SVGAGI. CDR3 residues: CASSYSWFGSGANVLTF. The CDR3 nucleotides read TGTGCCAGCAGTTACTCCTGGTTCGGCTCTGGGGCCAACGTCCTGACTTTC.

The chain couples TRBV5-1 to TRBJ1-2; 11 bases are a match to TRBD1. CDR3 length: 15 residues. Germline V gene data show CDR1 as SGHRS and CDR2 as YFSETQ. V was clipped by 5 bases and J by 5 bases; unmatched bases: 8. The CDR3 DNA is TGCGCCAGCAGGGGAGGACAGGGGGCGAGTTATGGCTACACCTTC. Translating gives CASRGGQGASYGYTF.

This clone came up many times. The chain carries TRBV15 and TRBJ2-7, with no clear D. V gave up 0 bases and J gave up 3 bases, with 9 bases separating them. CDR1 is LNHNV, CDR2 YYDKDF, per germline (reference sequence). The CDR3 has 14 residues. CDR3 DNA sequence: TGTGCCACCAGCAGAGAGTTCGGCCTCTACGAGCAGTACTTC. This gives the protein CATSREFGLYEQYF.

This clone was picked up many times. The J gene is TRBJ2-2, the V gene TRBV15; D is possibly TRBD1 (5 bases). The CDR3 sequence is 16 residues long. CDR1 and CDR2 (germline): LNHNV, YYDKDF (reference sequence). The V gene lost 4 bases and the J gene lost 0 bases, with 12 bases spanning the gap. In nucleotides, the CDR3 is TGTGCCACCAGCATGACAGACCTCTCGAACACCGGGGAGCTGTTTTTT. Residues: CATSMTDLSNTGELFF.

This clone has ten or more counts. V usage is TRBV20-1 and J usage is TRBJ1-2; a weak D match, TRBD1 (5 bases). The V end was cut by 0 bases, the J end by 5 bases, with 13 bases between. Germline CDR1 and CDR2: DFQATT and SNEGSKA (reference sequence). The CDR3 loop spans 14 amino acids. CDR3 coding DNA: TGCAGTGCTAGAGATCAGGGAGGAGGGTATGGCTACACCTTC. This encodes CSARDQGGGYGYTF.

This clone has ten or more counts. The J gene is TRBJ2-1, the V gene TRBV9, with D tentatively TRBD1 (6 bases). Germline loops: CDR1 SGDLS, CDR2 YYNGEE. V lost 8 bases, J lost 5 bases, and 14 bases lay in between. CDR3 length equals 13 residues. The CDR3 spells CASTRDINNEQFF. For the CDR3, the DNA is TGTGCCAGTACCCGGGACATCAACAATGAGCAGTTCTTC.

By share, this clone counts as medium-sized. The V and J genes are TRBV6-1 and TRBJ1-5; weak D call: TRBD1 (6 bases). From germline, CDR1 is MNHNS and CDR2 SASEGT. Trimming stripped 2 bases from V and 6 bases from J, with 17 bases between. There are 16 residues in the CDR3. CDR3 in DNA: TGTGCCAGCAGTGAAAGGGTGGGGGCGGGAGGTCAGCCCCAGCATTTT. This codes for CASSERVGAGGQPQHF.

This chain uses TRBV5-5 with TRBJ1-1; D is ambiguous. This CDR3 spans 13 amino acids. With 0 bases removed from V and 5 bases from J, the gap between germline ends came to 8 bases. Germline CDR1 is SGHKS and CDR2 is YYEKEE (reference sequence). As DNA, the CDR3 is TGTGCCAGCAGCTTGGACGTCGGAACTGAAGCTTTCTTT. Protein product: CASSLDVGTEAFF.

The chain employs TRBV28 and TRBJ1-5; the D is unclear. Trimming took 1 base from V and 1 from J, leaving 8 bases between them. CDR1 is MDHEN, CDR2 SYDVKM, per germline. The CDR3 runs 15 residues. The CDR3 reads CASSLYSLSNQPQHF. The CDR3 DNA reads as TGTGCCAGCAGTTTATACAGCTTAAGCAATCAGCCCCAGCATTTT.

The table lists this clone with many counts. This chain joins TRBV5-1 and TRBJ2-3; D unresolved. CDR3 length: 19 residues. CDR1 SGHRS and CDR2 YFSETQ come from the germline V gene. V lost 4 bases, J lost 1 base, and 25 bases lay in between. CDR3 residues: CASSPSLVGSEFRTDTQYF. CDR3 nucleotide sequence: TGCGCCAGCAGCCCGTCCCTAGTGGGGTCGGAATTCCGCACAGATACGCAGTATTTT.